Following are 26 T cell receptor beta chains from one sample sequenced in a study of shared clonotypes between healthy human individuals. The protocol was immunoSEQ multiplex PCR, while the TCRdb copy is restricted to in-frame clones and leaves out a portion. Of a few hundred thousand clones detected, roughly 80% appear once; the ten largest clones hold around 13%. Sequenced sample: PBMCs. The receptors were gathered from a woman in her 40s in good health. Some clones in this sample may be carry-over from other donors' samples.

V is TRBV5-1 and J is TRBJ2-2; D not resolved. Between the trimmed V and J ends, which lost 4 bases and 4 bases, there was a span of 5 bases. CDR3 length equals 12 residues. Germline V CDR1 and CDR2: SGHRS, YFSETQ. Written as DNA, the CDR3 is TGCGCCAGCAGCAGATTCACCGGGGAGCTGTTTTTT. This sequence encodes CASSRFTGELFF.

V usage is TRBV29-1 and J usage is TRBJ2-3; 8 bases fit TRBD1. The CDR3 is 15 residues long. CDR1 and CDR2 (germline): SQVTM, ANQGSEA. Germline trimming cut 6 bases from V and 0 bases from J; bases unmatched to any gene: 8. CDR3: CSVHNTGGSTDTQYF. Here the CDR3 DNA reads TGCAGCGTACACAACACAGGGGGTAGCACAGATACGCAGTATTTT.

This rearrangement joins TRBV28 to TRBJ1-2, with 9 bases matching TRBD1. V was clipped by 4 bases and J by 8 bases; unmatched bases: 14. Germline V gives CDR1 MDHEN, CDR2 SYDVKM. This CDR3 comprises 16 residues. CDR3: CASSSPGQGGVGGYTF. The CDR3 DNA sequence: TGTGCCAGCAGTTCCCCGGGACAGGGTGGCGTCGGCGGCTACACCTTC.

The chain couples TRBV28 to TRBJ2-4; D is ambiguous. This CDR3 comprises 14 residues. CDR1 and CDR2 (germline): MDHEN, SYDVKM. Trimming took off 3 bases at V and 2 bases at J, with 8 bases between the two ends. This CDR3 reads CASSFERTKNIQYF. The DNA of the CDR3 is TGTGCCAGCAGTTTTGAGAGGACCAAAAACATTCAGTACTTC.

V usage is TRBV11-2 and J usage is TRBJ1-1; no firm D call. V lost 1 base and J lost 1, with 7 bases in between. This CDR3 contains 14 residues. Germline V gene lookup returns CDR1 SGHAT and CDR2 FQNNGV. For the CDR3, the DNA is TGTGCCAGCAGCTTAGGGCCCGGGAACACTGAAGCTTTCTTT. Translated, it gives CASSLGPGNTEAFF.

As concerns this clone: Only one base separates this from a far larger clonotype, so it likely reflects a read error. This CDR3 is CARSYSAQETQYF. Here the CDR3 DNA reads TGTGCCCGGAGTTATAGCGCCCAAGAGACCCAGTACTTC. The chain links TRBV30 to TRBJ2-5; possible D gene TRBD2, 5 bases. The CDR3 length is 13 residues. CDR1 is GTSNPN and CDR2 is SVGIG in the germline V gene (reference sequence).

With respect to this clone: The same CDR3 also results from other DNA sequences found in this sample. The chain has TRBV15 and TRBJ1-5; D ambiguous. With 3 bases removed from V and 5 bases from J, the gap between germline ends came to 8 bases. The CDR3 extends over 13 amino acids. The V gene's germline CDR1 is LNHNV and CDR2 YYDKDF (reference sequence). CDR3 loop: CATSRDPDQPQHF. CDR3 in DNA: TGTGCCACCAGCAGGGACCCTGATCAGCCCCAGCATTTT.

V gene TRBV5-1 combines with J gene TRBJ2-7; 9 bases match TRBD1. The CDR3 is made up of 15 amino acids. Trimming cost V 5 bases and J 1 base; bases outside gene matches: 7. Germline V CDR1 and CDR2: SGHRS, YFSETQ. For the CDR3, the DNA is TGCGCCAGCAGGAAGCCGGACAGGGGATCCTACGAGCAGTACTTC. The encoded protein is CASRKPDRGSYEQYF.

The chain couples TRBV2 to TRBJ2-1; either TRBD1 or TRBD2 may fit D (5 bases each). The CDR3 covers 15 residues. V lost 4 bases, J lost 9 bases, and 19 bases lay in between. Per the germline V gene, CDR1 is SNHLY and CDR2 is FYNNEI. CDR3 residues: CASSARLTEGVEQFF. As DNA, the CDR3 is TGTGCCAGCAGTGCCCGATTGACAGAGGGAGTTGAGCAGTTCTTC.

The chain combines TRBV30 with TRBJ1-1, with D uncertain. The germline V gene encodes CDR1 GTSNPN and CDR2 SVGIG (reference sequence). The CDR3 loop spans 12 amino acids. Trimming cost V 4 bases and J 1 base, with 7 bases left between them. The CDR3 nucleotides are TGTGCCTGGACCCGGGGGAACACTGAAGCTTTCTTT. This encodes CAWTRGNTEAFF.

Regarding this clone: A much larger clone lies one base from this, so it may be a read error. The identical CDR3 is also encoded by other nucleotide sequences in the sample. The genes are TRBV2 and TRBJ1-3; 7 nucleotides agree with TRBD1. The CDR3 length is 15 residues. Looked up from germline, CDR1 is SNHLY and CDR2 is FYNNEI. V lost 6 bases to trimming and J lost 4 bases; unmatched junction nucleotides: 9. The CDR3 loop is CASSESTGYGNTIYF. The CDR3 coding sequence is TGTGCCAGCAGCGAATCGACAGGGTACGGAAACACCATATATTTT.

Notes on this clone: This likely stems from a read error, as it lies one base from a far larger clone. V usage is TRBV5-1 and J usage is TRBJ2-2; no definite D call. Germline V gives CDR1 SGHRS, CDR2 YFSETQ. The CDR3 consists of 13 residues. The CDR3 DNA reads as TGCGCCATCAGCTTGTGGGGAAGCGGGGAGCTGTTTTTT. As protein: CAISLWGSGELFF.

This clone came up a few times. The chain recombines TRBV9 with TRBJ2-3; D is undetermined. CDR3 length equals 15 residues. Trimming took 3 bases from V and 2 from J, leaving 13 bases between them. Germline V CDR1 and CDR2: SGDLS, YYNGEE. The CDR3 DNA reads TGTGCCAGCAGCGAGGGTCCCCACTCCACAGATACGCAGTATTTT. Protein: CASSEGPHSTDTQYF.

The sample holds one count of this clone. The V call is TRBV30, the J call TRBJ2-1; 7 nucleotides align to TRBD1. This CDR3 region has 15 residues. CDR1 and CDR2 from the germline V gene are GTSNPN and SVGIG (reference sequence). The V gene end was trimmed by 3 bases and the J gene end by 6 bases; junction bases not matched to a gene: 11. CDR3 in amino acids: CAWSTLVTGRNEQFF. The CDR3 DNA reads TGTGCCTGGAGCACCCTGGTGACAGGGCGCAATGAGCAGTTCTTC.

This clone occurred many times. Other DNA sequences in the sample encode the same CDR3. The genes are TRBV11-2 and TRBJ1-2; D is possibly TRBD1 (5 bases). The length of the CDR3 is 14 residues. CDR1 and CDR2 (germline): SGHAT, FQNNGV. V dropped 1 base and J dropped 4 bases, with 10 bases sitting between them. DNA of the CDR3: TGTGCCAGCAGCTTAGTAGGGGAGGCCTATGGCTACACCTTC. This sequence encodes CASSLVGEAYGYTF.

There are a few counts of this clone. This may be a read error, as it is one base from a much larger clone. Within the sample, other DNA sequences also encode this same CDR3. The J gene is TRBJ2-7, the V gene TRBV5-4; 9 positions agree with TRBD2. Germline V gene data show CDR1 as SGHNT and CDR2 as YYREEE (reference sequence). The length of the CDR3 is 15 residues. CDR3 in amino acids: CASSSPTSGRDEQYF. The DNA for the CDR3 is TGTGCCAGTAGCTCCCCGACTAGCGGCAGGGACGAGCAGTACTTC.

The gene calls are TRBV28 and TRBJ2-5, with 10 bases matching TRBD2. J was trimmed by 5 bases and V by 3 bases; bases with no gene match: 9. The CDR3 is made up of 16 amino acids. Germline lookup yields CDR1 MDHEN and CDR2 SYDVKM. The CDR3 protein is CASSFALAGVLETQYF. CDR3 in DNA: TGTGCCAGCAGTTTCGCTCTAGCGGGAGTTTTGGAGACCCAGTACTTC.

Comment on this clone: The sample has other DNA sequences that encode this CDR3 too. The chain is built from TRBV5-6 and TRBJ2-7, with D possibly TRBD2 on 6 matching bases. Per germline, CDR1 SGHDT and CDR2 YYEEEE. V lost 4 bases and J lost 7, with 15 bases in between. The CDR3 loop spans 13 amino acids. This CDR3 reads CASSLYMAGEQYF. DNA of the CDR3: TGTGCCAGCAGCCTATATATGGCGGGGGAGCAGTACTTC.

The chain carries TRBV19 and TRBJ1-2; D is unresolved. The CDR3 consists of 12 residues. Trimming shortened V by 5 bases and J by 4 bases, and 8 bases separated the two germline ends. The germline gives CDR1 LNHDA, CDR2 SQIVND (reference sequence). CDR3: CASSLASYGYTF. DNA of the CDR3: TGTGCCAGTAGTCTCGCCAGCTATGGCTACACCTTC.

The CDR3 coding sequence is TGTGCCACCAGCAGAGGGGTTGAGGGACAGCCCCAGCATTTT. Amino acids: CATSRGVEGQPQHF. The V gene is TRBV15, the J gene TRBJ1-5; D is unresolved. Germline values: CDR1 LNHNV, CDR2 YYDKDF (reference sequence). CDR3 size: 14 residues. Trimming took off 1 base at V and 7 bases at J, with 11 bases between the two ends. The variable domain in full, completed from reference TRBV15 and TRBJ1-5, reads DAMVIQNPRYQVTQFGKPVTLSCSQTLNHNVMYWYQQKSSQAPKLLFHYYDKDFNNEADTPDNFQSRRPNTSFCFLDIRSPGLGDTAMYLCATSRGVEGQPQHFGDGTRLSIL.

CDR3 sequence: CASSRSTGNDYGYTF. CDR3 coding DNA: TGTGCCAGCAGCAGATCGACAGGGAATGACTATGGCTACACCTTC. The chain has TRBV5-4 and TRBJ1-2; 7 bases are shared with TRBD1. Trimming took 4 bases from V and 3 from J; bases not matched to a gene: 9. Germline V gene data show CDR1 as SGHNT and CDR2 as YYREEE (reference sequence). CDR3 length: 15 amino acids.

This chain joins TRBV7-2 and TRBJ1-5; 12 positions match TRBD1. J gave up 6 bases and V 4 bases, and 10 bases lay outside the gene matches. CDR1 is SGHTA, CDR2 FQGNSA, per germline. The CDR3 loop spans 17 amino acids. CDR3 amino acids: CASSSRGGQGAGQPQHF. The CDR3 nucleotides are TGTGCCAGCAGCTCCCGGGGGGGACAGGGGGCCGGTCAGCCCCAGCATTTT. The whole variable domain, filled in from reference TRBV7-2 and TRBJ1-5, reads GAGVSQSPSNKVTEKGKDVELRCDPISGHTALYWYRQSLGQGLEFLIYFQGNSAPDKSGLPSDRFSAERTGGSVSTLTIQRTQQEDSAVYLCASSSRGGQGAGQPQHFGDGTRLSIL.

This chain joins TRBV11-2 and TRBJ2-7; 7 positions agree with TRBD1. Trimming removed 4 bases from V and 4 bases from J; junction bases left unmatched: 4. Germline CDR1 SGHAT, CDR2 FQNNGV. CDR3 length equals 13 residues. CDR3 sequence: CASSWGQRYEQYF. CDR3 bases: TGTGCCAGCAGCTGGGGACAGCGGTACGAGCAGTACTTC.

J is TRBJ1-2 and V is TRBV28, with 7 bases identical to TRBD1. Germline CDR1 reads MDHEN; CDR2 reads SYDVKM. There are 16 residues in the CDR3. Germline trimming cut 5 bases from V and 4 bases from J; bases unmatched to any gene: 13. The CDR3 nucleotides read TGTGCCAGCAGTCCACCCGAGGGGGCACTTGTCTATGGCTACACCTTC. Translating it yields CASSPPEGALVYGYTF.

This chain uses TRBV5-4 with TRBJ1-2; D may be TRBD1 (5 bases). Deletions cut 4 bases from V and 2 bases from J, with 15 bases between. The CDR3 is 15 amino acids. Germline V CDR1 and CDR2: SGHNT, YYREEE (reference sequence). This chain's CDR3 is CASSTSLTENYGYTF. The CDR3 region has the DNA TGTGCCAGCAGCACCTCCTTGACAGAGAACTATGGCTACACCTTC.

This rearrangement joins TRBV7-9 to TRBJ2-1; 12 bases line up with TRBD2. CDR3 length: 14 amino acids. V gave up 3 bases and J gave up 8 bases; unmatched junction bases: 2. CDR1 is SEHNR, CDR2 FQNEAQ, per germline (reference sequence). Here the CDR3 DNA reads TGTGCCAGCAGCTTGACTAGCGGGGGCGATGAGCAGTTCTTC. Translation: CASSLTSGGDEQFF.